These 22 T cell receptor beta chains originate from one sample sequenced in a study of CXCR3-negative and CXCR3-positive naive CD8 T cells. TRB cDNA was prepared as libraries by UMI-labeled 5' RACE. No DNA is given; TCRdb re-called the 5' RACE reads and lists each CDR3 protein once. Listed are 46,000 or so distinct CDR3 sequences; 2% to 3% falls within the top ten. The sequencing sample was made of naive CXCR3- CD8+ T cells from blood. Indicated subset: CD45RO-CCR7+CD27+CD95- naive CD8+ T cells lacking CXCR3 (TNR3-). All receptors come from a human donor in good health. Some clones in this sample may be carry-over from other donors' samples.

The chain uses TRBV2 and TRBJ2-1; there is no DNA to check the TCRdb D call of TRBD2. The CDR3 has 20 amino acids. Germline lookup yields CDR1 SNHLY and CDR2 FYNNEI. CDR3 in amino acids: CASSEWLGLAGSYSYNEQFF.

The CDR3 sequence: CASSSGRGQGTQYF. The chain has TRBV19 and TRBJ2-5; lacking DNA, the TRBD1 call made by TCRdb goes unchecked. The CDR3 has 14 residues. Germline CDR1 LNHDA, CDR2 SQIVND (reference sequence).

The gene calls are TRBV20-1 and TRBJ2-3. The CDR3 length is 16 residues. Germline V gives CDR1 DFQATT, CDR2 SNEGSKA (reference sequence). This CDR3 reads CSAPTESFFSTDTQYF.

The chain uses TRBV5-1 and TRBJ1-4. This CDR3 region has 15 residues. Germline-derived CDR1 and CDR2 are SGHRS and YFSETQ. This CDR3 is CASSPLDSTEEKLFF.

The chain links TRBV29-1 to TRBJ2-3; TCRdb's D call, TRBD1, is unchecked because there is no DNA. Germline V gives CDR1 SQVTM, CDR2 ANQGSEA. The CDR3 is made up of 14 amino acids. The CDR3 here is CSVEFGNPEDTQYF.

The chain combines TRBV29-1 with TRBJ2-2; TCRdb's assignment of TRBD2 cannot be checked, as there is no DNA. The CDR3 is 16 amino acids. Per germline, CDR1 SQVTM and CDR2 ANQGSEA. The CDR3 protein is CSVTSPLAPGTGELFF.

The genes are TRBV6-2 or TRBV6-3 and TRBJ2-2; TCRdb indicates TRBD1, and absent DNA this call remains unverified. CDR1 is MNHEY and CDR2 is SVGEGT in the germline V gene. The CDR3 runs 16 residues. The CDR3 spells CASSYLGQGDTGELFF.

The V gene is TRBV5-6, the J gene TRBJ2-1; the TRBD2 assignment by TCRdb is unverifiable without DNA. The germline V gene has CDR1 SGHDT and CDR2 YYEEEE. The CDR3 has 16 residues. This chain's CDR3 is CASSLWLAGVYNEQFF. Supplemented by reference TRBV5-6 and TRBJ2-1, the full variable domain reads DAGVTQSPTHLIKTRGQQVTLRCSPKSGHDTVSWYQQALGQGPQFIFQYYEEEERQRGNFPDRFSGHQFPNYSSELNVNALLLGDSALYLCASSLWLAGVYNEQFFGPGTRLTVL.

The J gene is TRBJ2-5, the V gene TRBV7-7; the D gene TCRdb calls, TRBD2, cannot be checked with no DNA. The CDR3 runs 14 residues. CDR1 and CDR2 from the germline V gene are SSHAT and FNYEAQ (reference sequence). The CDR3 spells CASSLEGNTETQYF.

The chain combines TRBV11-3 with TRBJ2-1. The CDR3 consists of 15 residues. CDR1 SGHNT and CDR2 YENEEA come from the germline V gene. The CDR3 sequence is CASSSGASSYNEQFF.

The chain links TRBV29-1 to TRBJ2-7; lacking DNA, the TRBD1 call made by TCRdb goes unchecked. The V gene's germline CDR1 is SQVTM and CDR2 ANQGSEA. The CDR3 length is 13 residues. This CDR3 reads CSVVQGGVSEQYF.

V and J are TRBV19 and TRBJ2-1; absent DNA, TCRdb's TRBD1 call cannot be checked. CDR3 length equals 14 residues. Looked up from germline, CDR1 is LNHDA and CDR2 is SQIVND (reference sequence). The CDR3 loop is CASSIGGQFNEQFF.

The chain employs TRBV29-1 and TRBJ1-2. CDR3 size: 11 residues. CDR1 and CDR2 (germline): SQVTM, ANQGSEA. The CDR3 here is CSAEDSHGYTF.

The chain couples TRBV5-1 to TRBJ2-7; the TCRdb D gene call, TRBD1, has no DNA to confirm it. The CDR3 covers 13 residues. CDR1 SGHRS and CDR2 YFSETQ come from the germline V gene. This CDR3 reads CASREDRYHEQYF.

V usage is TRBV28 and J usage is TRBJ1-5; TCRdb designates TRBD1, a call that cannot be tested without DNA. CDR1 and CDR2 from the germline V gene are MDHEN and SYDVKM. This CDR3 is 14 amino acids long. The CDR3 here is CASSNGQGIQPQHF.

The chain is built from TRBV4-3 and TRBJ2-6. CDR1 and CDR2 (germline): LGHNA, YSLEER. CDR3 length equals 16 residues. The CDR3 sequence is CASSPSSSSGANVLTF.

The chain combines TRBV5-1 with TRBJ2-5; there is no DNA to check the TCRdb D call of TRBD2. Germline V gives CDR1 SGHRS, CDR2 YFSETQ. The CDR3 is made up of 13 amino acids. The CDR3 protein is CASSSGGGETQYF.

This rearrangement joins TRBV28 to TRBJ2-2; without DNA, the TCRdb call of TRBD1 cannot be checked. The CDR3 is 15 amino acids. Germline CDR1 and CDR2: MDHEN and SYDVKM. The CDR3: CASSLPGQGSGELFF.

The chain uses TRBV29-1 and TRBJ2-7; TCRdb selects TRBD1, and the lack of DNA leaves this call unchecked. The CDR3 is 14 amino acids. CDR1 SQVTM and CDR2 ANQGSEA come from the germline V gene. The CDR3 is CSVSRTGGFVEQYF.

The chain recombines TRBV28 with TRBJ2-7; TCRdb's D call, TRBD1, is unchecked because there is no DNA. The CDR3 runs to 14 residues. Per the germline V gene, CDR1 is MDHEN and CDR2 is SYDVKM. The CDR3 region is CASRSDRDQYEQYF.

The rearrangement uses TRBV5-5 and TRBJ2-3; as DNA is missing, the TRBD1 call by TCRdb cannot be tested. Germline V gene data show CDR1 as SGHKS and CDR2 as YYEKEE (reference sequence). The CDR3 runs to 17 residues. The CDR3 spells CASSLPKTGARTDTQYF.

This chain links TRBV6-5 with TRBJ2-1. Germline assignment: CDR1 MNHEY and CDR2 SVGAGI. The CDR3 is 15 amino acids. This CDR3 is CASSYGGSSYNEQFF.